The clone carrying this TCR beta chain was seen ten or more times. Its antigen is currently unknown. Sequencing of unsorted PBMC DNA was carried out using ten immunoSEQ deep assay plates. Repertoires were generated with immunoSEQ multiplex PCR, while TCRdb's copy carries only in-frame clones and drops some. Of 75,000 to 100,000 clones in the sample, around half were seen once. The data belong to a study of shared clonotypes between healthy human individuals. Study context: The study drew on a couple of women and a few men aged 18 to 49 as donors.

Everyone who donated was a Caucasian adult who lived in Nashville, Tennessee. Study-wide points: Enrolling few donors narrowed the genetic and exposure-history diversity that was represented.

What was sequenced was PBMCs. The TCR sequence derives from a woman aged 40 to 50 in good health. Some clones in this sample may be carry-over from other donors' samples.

The CDR3 is CASRRGRSGANVLTF. The DNA of the CDR3 is TGTGCCAGCAGAAGGGGGAGGAGTGGGGCCAACGTCCTGACTTTC. The chain uses TRBV6-5 and TRBJ2-6; either TRBD1 or TRBD2 may supply D (6 bases each). Germline V gene sequence: CDR1 MNHEY, CDR2 SVGAGI. The CDR3 length is 15 residues. V shed 6 bases and J shed 3 bases, with 12 bases lying between them.